The T cell receptor (beta chain) described here comes from a study of blood T cell repertoires in COVID-19. Study background: Spain, Italy and the United States supplied samples that represented acute and convalescent COVID-19.

The CDR3 has 12 amino acids. V gave up 0 bases and J gave up 15 bases, with 14 bases separating them. The germline gives CDR1 SGHRS, CDR2 YFSETQ. Original analysis: Reference gene primer amplification gave estimated nucleated cell counts. Data came from immunoSEQ multiplex PCR; TCRdb stores just in-frame clones and leaves some out. The D gene and trimming were derived from the DNA, and the V and J assignments and clone size from that table. The table records about 64,000 clones, around 84% of them present only once. This sequence originates from a man in his fifties with active COVID-19. Sequences were obtained from peripheral blood. V usage is TRBV5-1 and J usage is TRBJ2-3; possibly TRBD1 for D (6 bases). The CDR3, as DNA: TGCGCCAGCAGCTTGGAATGGGGGCGGTATTATTTT. Protein: CASSLEWGRYYF.